This TCR beta chain appears in the sequencing data of a study of T-cell memory formation after mild COVID-19. TCRdb redid the calling of the 5' RACE reads with MiXCR, one entry per CDR3 protein. The sample includes about 390,000 distinct CDR3 sequences, around a fifth of them seen just once. Trimming cost V 4 bases and J 6 bases, with 16 bases left between them. The CDR3 runs to 13 residues. Germline CDR1 is GTSNPN and CDR2 is SVGIG (reference sequence). The chain uses TRBV30 and TRBJ2-7; D is perhaps TRBD1 (7 bases). The specimen was PBMCs or a T cell subset sorted from them (not recorded which). The clonotype originates from an adult woman who had mild COVID-19 (a few samples of this study predate the infection). Cell type and time point are not known. Written as DNA, the CDR3 is TGTGCCTGGACAGGCCAGGGGGGCGGCGAGCAGTACTTC. It codes for CAWTGQGGGEQYF. The full variable domain, rest sourced from reference TRBV30 and TRBJ2-7, is SQTIHQWPATLVQPVGSPLSLECTVEGTSNPNLYWYRQAAGRGLQLLFYSVGIGQISSEVPQNLSASRPQDRQFILSSKKLLLSDSGFYLCAWTGQGGGEQYFGPGTRLTVT.